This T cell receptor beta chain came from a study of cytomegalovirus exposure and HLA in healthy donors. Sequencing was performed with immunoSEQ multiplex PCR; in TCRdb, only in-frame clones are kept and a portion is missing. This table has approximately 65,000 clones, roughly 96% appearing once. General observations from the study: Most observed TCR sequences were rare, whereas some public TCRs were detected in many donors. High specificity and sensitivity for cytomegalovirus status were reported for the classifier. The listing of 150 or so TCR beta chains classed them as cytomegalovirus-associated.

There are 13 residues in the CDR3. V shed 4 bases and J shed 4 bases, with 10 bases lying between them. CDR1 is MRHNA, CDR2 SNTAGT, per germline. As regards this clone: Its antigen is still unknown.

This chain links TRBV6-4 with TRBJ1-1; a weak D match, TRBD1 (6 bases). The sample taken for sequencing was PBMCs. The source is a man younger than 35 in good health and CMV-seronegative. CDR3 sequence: CASSAGVATEAFF. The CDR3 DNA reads TGTGCCAGCAGTGCAGGGGTGGCCACTGAAGCTTTCTTT.